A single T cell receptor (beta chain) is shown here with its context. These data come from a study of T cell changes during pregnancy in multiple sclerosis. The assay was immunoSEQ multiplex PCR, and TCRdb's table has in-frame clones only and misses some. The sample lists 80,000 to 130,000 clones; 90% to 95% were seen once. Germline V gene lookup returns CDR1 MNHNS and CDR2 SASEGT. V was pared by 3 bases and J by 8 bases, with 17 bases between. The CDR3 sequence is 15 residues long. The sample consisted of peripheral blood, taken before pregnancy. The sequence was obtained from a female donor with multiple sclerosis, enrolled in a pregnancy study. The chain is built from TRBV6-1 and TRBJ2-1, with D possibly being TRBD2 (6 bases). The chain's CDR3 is CASSDGGRLVYEQFF. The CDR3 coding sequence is TGTGCCAGCAGTGACGGGGGAAGACTAGTGTATGAGCAGTTCTTC.